The clone carrying this T cell receptor (beta chain) was counted once. The repertoire was sequenced with immunoSEQ multiplex PCR; TCRdb's copy has only in-frame clones and lacks some. Of about 38,000 clones in the sample, about nine tenths were seen once. These data are taken from a study of T cell changes during pregnancy in multiple sclerosis. CDR3 length: 13 residues. V dropped 0 bases and J dropped 7; count of bases not matched to a gene: 2. The germline V gene has CDR1 LGHNA and CDR2 YNFKEQ. The receptor's source is a female donor with multiple sclerosis, enrolled in a pregnancy study. The sample consisted of CD8+ T cells from peripheral blood mononuclear cells, taken in the second trimester of pregnancy. This chain joins TRBV4-2 and TRBJ2-7, with 8 bases that match TRBD1. The CDR3 DNA sequence: TGTGCCAGCAGCCAAGACAGGACAGGGGAGCAGTACTTC. This translates into CASSQDRTGEQYF.